This TCR beta chain was recorded in a study of cytomegalovirus exposure and HLA in healthy donors. The PCR ran on 60 Vbeta and 13 Jbeta primers. Assay: immunoSEQ multiplex PCR; the TCRdb copy retains only in-frame clones and omits some. The sample includes about 160,000 clones, roughly 77% of them seen just once. The CDR3 totals 14 residues. V shed 4 bases and J 2 bases; nucleotides not matched to a gene: 5. Germline V gives CDR1 SGHRS, CDR2 YFSETQ. General study findings and limits: Reportedly, cytomegalovirus status was diagnosed with high sensitivity and specificity. The authors later linked a missense DCLRE1C variant to TCR beta V- and J-gene trimming. Later work associated more than 15,000 TCR beta sequences with HLA alleles at 0.05 false discovery rate.

A note on this clone: What it binds is unknown.

This TCR derives from a male donor in good health and CMV-seronegative. The rearrangement links TRBV5-1 to TRBJ2-5; TRBD2 matches at 7 bases. The specimen was PBMCs. This CDR3 reads CASSLSGGQETQYF. DNA of the CDR3: TGCGCCAGCAGCCTTTCGGGGGGACAAGAGACCCAGTACTTC.